A selection of T cell receptor beta chains follows, all from one sample in a study of blood T cell repertoires in COVID-19. Libraries were prepared by immunoSEQ multiplex PCR; TCRdb keeps only in-frame clonotypes and omits some of them. The sample yields 100,000 to 130,000 clones, over 60% seen once. Sequencing input: peripheral blood. The source of these receptors is an older man with acute or convalescent COVID-19. The conserved cysteine and the conserved F or W are not part of the CDR3 here.

>TRBV28|TRBJ1-2
ASRNTGTGPHYT
>TRBV13|TRBJ1-1
ASTSGGRGTEAF
>TRBV4-1|TRBJ1-4
ASSQDGGEKLF
>TRBV18|TRBJ2-7
ASSPEQGKVNEQY
>TRBV19|TRBJ2-1
ASSIDTTGQRVF
>TRBV6-2/TRBV6-3|TRBJ1-4
ASSYSQLWGQGNEKLF
>TRBV27|TRBJ2-1
ASSKLAGGLLTYNEQF
>TRBV7-8|TRBJ1-6
ASSPGITLH
>TRBV4-1|TRBJ1-6
ASKSQDIARSPLH
>TRBV9|TRBJ2-5
ASSIKGGLADETQY
>TRBV12-3/TRBV12-4|TRBJ2-5
ASSRDTKETQY
>TRBV7-9|TRBJ1-1
ASSGTGEAF
>TRBV5-4|TRBJ2-2
ASSLSLTGELF
>TRBV5-1|TRBJ1-3
ASSSGTGTGNTIY
>TRBV11-2|TRBJ2-1
ASSLDLIRGNEQF
>TRBV5-8|TRBJ1-4
ASSLTGGKNEKLF
>TRBV12-3/TRBV12-4|TRBJ2-7
ASSFRRSYEQY
>TRBV19|TRBJ1-6
ASRDRGGSPLH
>TRBV19|TRBJ2-4
ASSPAGTLLAKNIQY
>TRBV14|TRBJ1-6
ASSPGTDYSPLH
>TRBV11-2|TRBJ1-6
ASSRDSSSYNSPLH
>TRBV19|TRBJ1-1
ASSLGQGVNTEAF
>TRBV7-2|TRBJ2-1
ASRRTGAGGFNEQF
>TRBV10-3|TRBJ2-1
AISEQAGGKGEQF
>TRBV5-1|TRBJ1-1
ASSLGSEGSEAF
>TRBV3-1/TRBV3-2|TRBJ1-5
ASSQSKSNQPQH
>TRBV19|TRBJ1-3
ASSIGPLAGPSGNTIY
>TRBV27|TRBJ1-1
ASGRQAQNTEAF
>TRBV2|TRBJ1-2
ASSEALGAYGYT
>TRBV5-8|TRBJ1-2
ASSPSNRANGYT
>TRBV19|TRBJ2-3
ASSPTTGTDTQY
>TRBV19|TRBJ2-7
ASSPAGTGHSYEQY
>TRBV15|TRBJ2-2
ATSRDGLNTGELF
>TRBV7-8|TRBJ2-1
ASSLDRGREQF
>TRBV7-8|TRBJ2-7
ASSRGLVLTYEQY
>TRBV4-1|TRBJ2-7
ASSLGGGGNSYEQY
>TRBV7-8|TRBJ1-4
ASSMTGFEKLF
>TRBV7-2|TRBJ2-7
ASSLVPDTYEQY
>TRBV5-6|TRBJ1-6
ASSLQGGTYNSPLH
>TRBV18|TRBJ2-2
ASSPFGTGVGTTIGELF
>TRBV18|TRBJ2-7
ASSPLRIYEQY
>TRBV5-5|TRBJ1-2
ASSLGPGDYGYT
>TRBV7-6|TRBJ2-4
ASYYLQPIERNKNIQY
>TRBV5-1|TRBJ2-7
ASSLELGGEGEQY
>TRBV7-9|TRBJ1-6
ASSIRGHENSPLH
>TRBV5-6|TRBJ2-1
ASSLWVRVNEQF
>TRBV5-1|TRBJ1-1
ASGQSTNTEAF
>TRBV24-1|TRBJ2-2
ATSSRGSAGELF
>TRBV7-6|TRBJ1-1
ASSPQTGKINTEAF